These T cell receptor beta chains were read from a single sample in a study of blood T cell repertoires in COVID-19. Profiling relied on immunoSEQ multiplex PCR, and the TCRdb table lists in-frame clones only, not all of them. Among almost 250,000 clones listed, about 82% were seen once. Sample: peripheral blood. The receptors here all came from a woman over 75 with COVID-19, enrolled during active disease. Both conserved end residues are part of each CDR3. A D gene is named only where the DNA matches it firmly. Clone size appears in some rows only: once, few, many, or a class for an expanded clone.

V: TRBV4-1; size: .; J: TRBJ2-5; D: .; CDR3: CASSQVGGAWAVKTQYF; DNA: TGCGCCAGCAGCCAAGTCGGTGGGGCCTGGGCGGTAAAGACCCAGTACTTC
V: TRBV6-1; size: .; J: TRBJ2-7; D: .; CDR3: CASSDWGQTFRYEQYF; DNA: TGTGCCAGCAGTGACTGGGGGCAGACCTTTAGATACGAGCAGTACTTC
V: TRBV28; size: .; J: TRBJ2-5; D: .; CDR3: CASSLRETQYF; DNA: TGTGCCAGCAGTTTGCGGGAGACCCAGTACTTC
V: TRBV6-5; size: .; J: TRBJ2-5; D: TRBD1; CDR3: CASSRGQADKETQYF; DNA: TGTGCCAGCAGTCGCGGACAGGCCGACAAAGAGACCCAGTACTTC
V: TRBV5-4; size: .; J: TRBJ2-2; D: .; CDR3: CASSPGGTGLDTGELFF; DNA: TGTGCCAGCAGCCCGGGAGGGACAGGGTTGGACACCGGGGAGCTGTTTTTT
V: TRBV12-3/TRBV12-4; size: .; J: TRBJ2-5; D: .; CDR3: CASSPHTRETQYF; DNA: TGTGCCAGCAGTCCCCATACTCGAGAGACCCAGTACTTC
V: TRBV6-2/TRBV6-3; size: once; J: TRBJ2-7; D: TRBD2; CDR3: CASSLLAGPGVQYF; DNA: TGTGCCAGCAGTTTACTAGCGGGGCCGGGGGTGCAGTACTTC
V: TRBV19; size: .; J: TRBJ1-5; D: .; CDR3: CASSKARGQPQHF; DNA: TGTGCCAGTAGTAAAGCCAGGGGCCAGCCCCAGCATTTT
V: TRBV7-2; size: .; J: TRBJ1-2; D: TRBD1; CDR3: CASSILRGQGSGSGYTF; DNA: TGTGCCAGCAGCATCCTCCGGGGACAGGGAAGCGGTAGTGGCTACACCTTC
V: TRBV10-2; size: .; J: TRBJ2-1; D: TRBD1; CDR3: CASRGGSYNEQFF; DNA: TGCGCCAGCAGAGGGGGCAGCTACAATGAGCAGTTCTTC
V: TRBV11-2; size: once; J: TRBJ1-3; D: .; CDR3: CASSLGFGNTIYF; DNA: TGTGCCAGCAGTCTAGGATTTGGAAACACCATATATTTT
V: TRBV7-9; size: .; J: TRBJ1-2; D: .; CDR3: CASSFWDKPSLNYGYTF; DNA: TGTGCCAGCAGCTTCTGGGACAAACCCTCATTAAACTATGGCTACACCTTC
V: TRBV6-5; size: .; J: TRBJ1-4; D: .; CDR3: CASSYSGGSNEKLFF; DNA: TGTGCCAGCAGTTACTCGGGGGGTTCTAATGAAAAACTGTTTTTT
V: TRBV5-1; size: .; J: TRBJ1-1; D: TRBD1; CDR3: CASLAGDRGTEAFF; DNA: TGCGCCAGCCTTGCAGGGGACAGGGGCACTGAAGCTTTCTTT
V: TRBV24-1; size: .; J: TRBJ2-3; D: TRBD2; CDR3: CATSDPGLAENTDTQYF; DNA: TGTGCCACCAGTGATCCGGGACTAGCGGAAAACACAGATACGCAGTATTTT
V: TRBV28; size: .; J: TRBJ1-2; D: .; CDR3: CASSPTELILGYTF; DNA: TGTGCCAGCAGTCCAACAGAACTCATTTTAGGCTACACCTTC
V: TRBV5-1; size: few; J: TRBJ1-1; D: .; CDR3: CASSLVPGPNTEAFF; DNA: TGCGCCAGCAGCTTGGTTCCAGGGCCGAACACTGAAGCTTTCTTT
V: TRBV24-1; size: .; J: TRBJ1-2; D: .; CDR3: CATSDLRGGGYTF; DNA: TGTGCCACCAGTGATTTACGGGGGGGCGGCTACACCTTC
V: TRBV23-1; size: .; J: TRBJ2-7; D: .; CDR3: CASSPRPREDEQYF; DNA: TGCGCCAGCAGTCCCCGACCCAGAGAGGACGAGCAGTACTTC
V: TRBV11-2; size: .; J: TRBJ2-3; D: .; CDR3: CASSRWSDTQYF; DNA: TGTGCCAGCAGCCGTTGGAGCGATACGCAGTATTTT
V: TRBV5-1; size: .; J: TRBJ1-2; D: .; CDR3: CASSQDGFYGYTF; DNA: TGCGCCAGCAGCCAAGACGGGTTCTATGGCTACACCTTC
V: TRBV6-5; size: few; J: TRBJ1-1; D: TRBD1; CDR3: CASRGQGSNTEAFF; DNA: TGTGCCAGCAGAGGACAGGGATCGAACACTGAAGCTTTCTTT
V: TRBV6-5; size: .; J: TRBJ1-1; D: .; CDR3: CASCRGMNTEAFF; DNA: TGTGCCAGCTGCAGGGGTATGAACACTGAAGCTTTCTTT
V: TRBV19; size: .; J: TRBJ1-2; D: TRBD1; CDR3: CASSIGTGNGYTF; DNA: TGTGCCAGTAGTATAGGGACAGGGAATGGCTACACCTTC
V: TRBV4-1; size: few; J: TRBJ1-1; D: .; CDR3: CASSQDLWGRTEAFF; DNA: TGCGCCAGCAGCCAAGATCTCTGGGGGCGGACTGAAGCTTTCTTT
V: TRBV18; size: .; J: TRBJ1-1; D: .; CDR3: CASSAVEVNTEAFF; DNA: TGTGCCAGCTCAGCGGTAGAGGTGAACACTGAAGCTTTCTTT
V: TRBV30; size: .; J: TRBJ1-2; D: TRBD1; CDR3: CAWSRTGEYGYTF; DNA: TGTGCCTGGAGTCGGACAGGAGAGTATGGCTACACCTTC
V: TRBV5-1; size: .; J: TRBJ1-2; D: .; CDR3: CASSLDTGRGYTF; DNA: TGCGCCAGCAGCTTGGACACGGGTAGGGGCTACACCTTC
V: TRBV6-1; size: .; J: TRBJ2-7; D: .; CDR3: CASSDVTGSPTGQYF; DNA: TGTGCCAGCAGTGACGTTACAGGCTCCCCTACTGGGCAGTACTTC
V: TRBV5-4; size: .; J: TRBJ2-7; D: TRBD2; CDR3: CASSLGGLAAPQQYF; DNA: TGTGCCAGCAGCTTGGGGGGACTAGCGGCCCCCCAGCAGTACTTC
V: TRBV6-1; size: .; J: TRBJ1-1; D: TRBD1; CDR3: CASSEIGGKGTEAFF; DNA: TGTGCCAGCAGTGAAATAGGGGGCAAGGGCACTGAAGCTTTCTTT
V: TRBV24-1; size: few; J: TRBJ1-5; D: .; CDR3: CATSAAGGQPQHF; DNA: TGTGCCACCAGTGCGGCAGGAGGTCAGCCCCAGCATTTT
V: TRBV2; size: .; J: TRBJ2-7; D: TRBD2; CDR3: CASSESASGRTYEQYF; DNA: TGTGCCAGCAGTGAATCCGCTAGCGGAAGGACCTACGAGCAGTACTTC
V: TRBV5-6; size: .; J: TRBJ1-5; D: .; CDR3: CASSLNWYSNQPQHF; DNA: TGTGCCAGCAGCTTGAACTGGTATAGCAATCAGCCCCAGCATTTT
V: TRBV18; size: once; J: TRBJ2-7; D: TRBD2; CDR3: CASSTGTSSGYEQYF; DNA: TGTGCCAGCTCAACCGGGACTAGCAGCGGCTACGAGCAGTACTTC
V: TRBV19; size: .; J: TRBJ1-6; D: .; CDR3: CASSEGDLLNSPLHF; DNA: TGTGCCAGTAGTGAGGGGGACCTCCTTAATTCACCCCTCCACTTT
V: TRBV6-5; size: .; J: TRBJ1-2; D: TRBD1; CDR3: CASSNRGASYGYTF; DNA: TGTGCCAGCAGTAACAGGGGTGCAAGCTATGGCTACACCTTC
V: TRBV28; size: .; J: TRBJ2-7; D: .; CDR3: CASTLDTLGSYEQYF; DNA: TGTGCCAGCACCCTCGACACCCTTGGTTCCTACGAGCAGTACTTC
V: TRBV6-5; size: .; J: TRBJ1-1; D: .; CDR3: CASSYYGSVAFF; DNA: TGTGCCAGCAGTTACTACGGGTCGGTAGCTTTCTTT
V: TRBV12-3/TRBV12-4; size: .; J: TRBJ2-7; D: TRBD1; CDR3: CASRRQGAGEQYF; DNA: TGTGCCAGCAGACGACAGGGGGCGGGAGAGCAGTACTTC
V: TRBV3-1/TRBV3-2; size: .; J: TRBJ2-1; D: .; CDR3: CASNLGHSMGNEQFF; DNA: TGTGCCTCTAACTTGGGCCACTCCATGGGCAATGAGCAGTTCTTC
V: TRBV5-4; size: .; J: TRBJ1-4; D: TRBD1; CDR3: CASSLGPGQGYEKLFF; DNA: TGTGCCAGCAGCTTGGGTCCGGGACAGGGTTATGAAAAACTGTTTTTT
V: TRBV6-6; size: .; J: TRBJ1-5; D: TRBD1; CDR3: CATLGGAGQPQHF; DNA: TGTGCCACCCTAGGGGGCGCGGGTCAGCCCCAGCATTTT
V: TRBV7-9; size: once; J: TRBJ2-7; D: .; CDR3: CASSAGVDYEQYF; DNA: TGTGCCAGCAGCGCCGGGGTAGACTACGAGCAGTACTTC
V: TRBV2; size: few; J: TRBJ1-5; D: TRBD1; CDR3: CASIEKQGANNQPQHF; DNA: TGTGCCAGCATCGAGAAACAGGGGGCTAACAATCAGCCCCAGCATTTT
V: TRBV27; size: few; J: TRBJ1-2; D: TRBD1; CDR3: CASRSIQGNYGYTF; DNA: TGTGCCAGCAGGTCCATACAGGGGAACTATGGCTACACCTTC
V: TRBV18; size: .; J: TRBJ1-2; D: TRBD1; CDR3: CASSPPTTGGFGYTF; DNA: TGTGCCAGCTCACCACCGACGACAGGGGGCTTTGGCTACACCTTC
V: TRBV11-2; size: .; J: TRBJ1-4; D: .; CDR3: CASSLLTGANEKLFF; DNA: TGTGCCAGCAGCTTACTGACAGGTGCTAATGAAAAACTGTTTTTT
V: TRBV20-1; size: few; J: TRBJ2-5; D: .; CDR3: CSVSNRYQETQYF; DNA: TGCAGTGTTAGTAACAGGTACCAAGAGACCCAGTACTTC
V: TRBV7-9; size: .; J: TRBJ2-2; D: TRBD1; CDR3: CASSLVGQGAQTGELFF; DNA: TGTGCCAGCAGCTTAGTGGGCCAGGGGGCTCAAACCGGGGAGCTGTTTTTT
V: TRBV4-2; size: once; J: TRBJ2-5; D: TRBD2; CDR3: CASSQDLAGEETQYF; DNA: TGTGCCAGCAGCCAAGATTTAGCGGGGGAAGAGACCCAGTACTTC
V: TRBV7-9; size: .; J: TRBJ2-4; D: .; CDR3: CASRGEDIQYF; DNA: TGTGCCAGCAGAGGGGAAGATATTCAGTACTTC
V: TRBV2; size: few; J: TRBJ2-1; D: TRBD2; CDR3: CASSAGLAGGIDEQFF; DNA: TGTGCCAGCAGTGCGGGACTAGCGGGGGGCATCGATGAGCAGTTCTTC
V: TRBV18; size: .; J: TRBJ2-1; D: TRBD2; CDR3: CASSPPSGGVGEQFF; DNA: TGTGCCAGCTCACCACCTAGCGGGGGCGTCGGGGAGCAGTTCTTC
V: TRBV5-4; size: .; J: TRBJ2-7; D: TRBD2; CDR3: CASSLGGGSYEQYF; DNA: TGTGCCAGCAGCTTGGGGGGGGGCTCCTACGAGCAGTACTTC
V: TRBV6-6; size: .; J: TRBJ1-6; D: .; CDR3: CASSHAFTGTFISLHF; DNA: TGTGCCAGCAGTCACGCCTTCACAGGGACCTTTATTTCCCTCCACTTT